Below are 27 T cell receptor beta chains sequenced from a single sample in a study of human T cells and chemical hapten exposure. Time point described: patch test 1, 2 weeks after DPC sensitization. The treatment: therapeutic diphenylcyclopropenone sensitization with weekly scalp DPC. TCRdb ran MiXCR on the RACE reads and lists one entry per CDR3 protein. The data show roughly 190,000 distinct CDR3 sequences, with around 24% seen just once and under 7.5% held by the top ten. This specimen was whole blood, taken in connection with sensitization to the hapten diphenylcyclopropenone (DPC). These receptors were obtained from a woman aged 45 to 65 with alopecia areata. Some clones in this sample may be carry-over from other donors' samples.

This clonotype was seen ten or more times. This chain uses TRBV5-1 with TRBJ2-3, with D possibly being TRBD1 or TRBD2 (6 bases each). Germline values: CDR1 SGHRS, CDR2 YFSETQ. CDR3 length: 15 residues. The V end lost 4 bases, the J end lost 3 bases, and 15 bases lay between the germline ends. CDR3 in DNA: TGCGCCAGCAGCATGAGGGGGGTGCAAACAGATACGCAGTATTTT. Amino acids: CASSMRGVQTDTQYF.

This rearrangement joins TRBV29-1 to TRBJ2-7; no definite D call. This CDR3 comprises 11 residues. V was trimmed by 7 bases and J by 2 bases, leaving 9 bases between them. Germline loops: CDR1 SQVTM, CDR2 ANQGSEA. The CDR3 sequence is CSADTPYEQYF. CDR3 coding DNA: TGCAGCGCCGACACGCCCTACGAGCAGTACTTC.

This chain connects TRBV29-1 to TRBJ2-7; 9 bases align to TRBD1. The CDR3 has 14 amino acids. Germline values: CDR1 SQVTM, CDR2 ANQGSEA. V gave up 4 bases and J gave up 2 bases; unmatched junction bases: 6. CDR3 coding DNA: TGCAGCGTTGGCCCAAGACAGGGGGCCTACGAGCAGTACTTC. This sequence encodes CSVGPRQGAYEQYF.

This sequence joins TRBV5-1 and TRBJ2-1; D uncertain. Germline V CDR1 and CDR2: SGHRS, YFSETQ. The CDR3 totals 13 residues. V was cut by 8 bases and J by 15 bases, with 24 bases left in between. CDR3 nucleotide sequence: TGCGCCAGTAATCCACAACCGGGCCTTAGGCCGTTCTTC. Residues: CASNPQPGLRPFF.

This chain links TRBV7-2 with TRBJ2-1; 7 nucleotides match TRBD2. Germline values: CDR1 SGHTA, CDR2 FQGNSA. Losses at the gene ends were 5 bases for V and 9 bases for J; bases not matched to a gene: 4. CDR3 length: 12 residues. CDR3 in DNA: TGTGCCAGCAGCCCACGCGGGGGTGAGCAGTTCTTC. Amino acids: CASSPRGGEQFF.

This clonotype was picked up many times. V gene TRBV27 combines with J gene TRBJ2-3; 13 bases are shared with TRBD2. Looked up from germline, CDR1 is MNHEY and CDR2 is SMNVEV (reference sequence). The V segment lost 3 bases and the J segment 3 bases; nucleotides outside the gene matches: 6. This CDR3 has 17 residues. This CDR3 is CASSFFGTSGMTDTQYF. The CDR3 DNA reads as TGTGCCAGCAGTTTTTTTGGGACTAGCGGGATGACAGATACGCAGTATTTT.

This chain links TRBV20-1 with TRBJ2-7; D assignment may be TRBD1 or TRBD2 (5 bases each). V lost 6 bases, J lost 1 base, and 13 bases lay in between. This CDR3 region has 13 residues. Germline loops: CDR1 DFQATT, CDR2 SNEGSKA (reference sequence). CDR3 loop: CSARDAYSYEQYF. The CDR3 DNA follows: TGCAGTGCCCGGGACGCGTATTCCTACGAGCAGTACTTC.

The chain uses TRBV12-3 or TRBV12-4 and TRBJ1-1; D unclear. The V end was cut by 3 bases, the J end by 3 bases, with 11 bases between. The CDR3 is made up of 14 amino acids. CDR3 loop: CASSFRVPYTEAFF. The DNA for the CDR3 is TGTGCCAGCAGTTTCCGGGTTCCCTACACTGAAGCTTTCTTT.

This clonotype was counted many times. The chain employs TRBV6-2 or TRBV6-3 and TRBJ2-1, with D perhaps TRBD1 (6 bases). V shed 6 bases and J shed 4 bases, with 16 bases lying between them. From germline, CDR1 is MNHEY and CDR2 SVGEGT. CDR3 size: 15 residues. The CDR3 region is CASSPLGGQYNEQFF. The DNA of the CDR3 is TGTGCCAGCAGCCCCCTAGGGGGTCAATACAATGAGCAGTTCTTC.

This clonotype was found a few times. The CDR3, as DNA: TGTGCCAGCAGGCAAACAGGGGGCTTCAATCAGCCCCAGCATTTT. It encodes CASRQTGGFNQPQHF. This rearrangement joins TRBV6-2 or TRBV6-3 to TRBJ1-5, with TRBD1 matching 9 bases. The germline CDR1 and CDR2 sequences are MNHEY and SVGEGT. The CDR3 contains 15 residues. The J segment lost 3 bases and the V segment lost 6 bases, leaving 6 bases of the junction unmatched.

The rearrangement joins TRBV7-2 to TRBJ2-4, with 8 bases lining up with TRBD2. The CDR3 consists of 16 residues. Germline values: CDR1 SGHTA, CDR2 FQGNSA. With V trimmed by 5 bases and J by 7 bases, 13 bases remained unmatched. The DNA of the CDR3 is TGTGCCAGCAGCCTGGCCGGGACTAGTGCGTGGAACATTCAGTACTTC. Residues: CASSLAGTSAWNIQYF.

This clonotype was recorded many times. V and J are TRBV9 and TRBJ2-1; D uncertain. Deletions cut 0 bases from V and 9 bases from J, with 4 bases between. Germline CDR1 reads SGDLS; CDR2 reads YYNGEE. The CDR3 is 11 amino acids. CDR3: CASSVGSEQFF. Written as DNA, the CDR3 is TGTGCCAGCAGCGTAGGCAGTGAGCAGTTCTTC.

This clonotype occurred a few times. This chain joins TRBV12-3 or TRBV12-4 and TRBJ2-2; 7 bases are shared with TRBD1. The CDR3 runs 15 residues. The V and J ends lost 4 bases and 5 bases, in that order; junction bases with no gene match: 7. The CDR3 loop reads CASSWVGTATGELFF. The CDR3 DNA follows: TGTGCCAGCAGTTGGGTCGGGACAGCTACCGGGGAGCTGTTTTTT.

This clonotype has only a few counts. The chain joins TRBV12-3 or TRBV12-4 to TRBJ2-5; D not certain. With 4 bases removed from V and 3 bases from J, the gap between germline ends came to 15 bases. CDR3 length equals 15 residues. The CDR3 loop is CASSSALGVKETQYF. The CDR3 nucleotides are TGTGCCAGCAGTTCTGCCCTTGGGGTAAAAGAGACCCAGTACTTC.

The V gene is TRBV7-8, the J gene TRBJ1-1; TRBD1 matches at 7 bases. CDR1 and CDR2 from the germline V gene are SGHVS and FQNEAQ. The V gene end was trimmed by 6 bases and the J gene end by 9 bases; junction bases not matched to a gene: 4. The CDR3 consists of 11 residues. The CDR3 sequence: CASSLDRKAFF. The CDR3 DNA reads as TGTGCCAGCAGTCTGGACAGGAAAGCTTTCTTT.

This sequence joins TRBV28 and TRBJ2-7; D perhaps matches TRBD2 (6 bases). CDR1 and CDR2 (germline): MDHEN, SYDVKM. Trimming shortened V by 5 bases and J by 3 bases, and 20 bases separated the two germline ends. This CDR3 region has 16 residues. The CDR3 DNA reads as TGTGCCAGCAGTACCCCTGTGACTAGAAGGGTCTACGAGCAGTACTTC. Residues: CASSTPVTRRVYEQYF.

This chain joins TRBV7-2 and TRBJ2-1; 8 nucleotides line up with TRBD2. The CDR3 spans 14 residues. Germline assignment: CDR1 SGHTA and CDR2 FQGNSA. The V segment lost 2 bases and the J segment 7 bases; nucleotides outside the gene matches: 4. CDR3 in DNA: TGTGCCAGCAGCTTAAGCGGGAGCCAGAATGAGCAGTTCTTC. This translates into CASSLSGSQNEQFF.

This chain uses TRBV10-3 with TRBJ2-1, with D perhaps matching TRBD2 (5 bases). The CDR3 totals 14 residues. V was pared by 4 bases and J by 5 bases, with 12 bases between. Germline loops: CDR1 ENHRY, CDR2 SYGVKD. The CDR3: CAISGGPNDNEQFF. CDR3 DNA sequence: TGTGCCATCAGTGGAGGGCCTAATGACAATGAGCAGTTCTTC.

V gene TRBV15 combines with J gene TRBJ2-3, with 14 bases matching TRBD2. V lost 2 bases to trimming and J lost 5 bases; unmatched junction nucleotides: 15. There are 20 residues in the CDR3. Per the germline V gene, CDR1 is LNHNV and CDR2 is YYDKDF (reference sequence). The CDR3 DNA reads TGTGCCACCAGCAGACAACTTGACGGGACTAGCGGGAGTAATATAGATACGCAGTATTTT. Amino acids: CATSRQLDGTSGSNIDTQYF. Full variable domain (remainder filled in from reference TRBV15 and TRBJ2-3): DAMVIQNPRYQVTQFGKPVTLSCSQTLNHNVMYWYQQKSSQAPKLLFHYYDKDFNNEADTPDNFQSRRPNTSFCFLDIRSPGLGDTAMYLCATSRQLDGTSGSNIDTQYFGPGTRLTVL.

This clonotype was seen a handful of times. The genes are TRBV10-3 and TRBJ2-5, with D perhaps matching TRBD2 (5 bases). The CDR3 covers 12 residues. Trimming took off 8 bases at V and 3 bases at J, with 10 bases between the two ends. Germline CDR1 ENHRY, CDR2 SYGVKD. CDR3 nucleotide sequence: TGTGCCATCCGAGGGCTAGAAGAGACCCAGTACTTC. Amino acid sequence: CAIRGLEETQYF.

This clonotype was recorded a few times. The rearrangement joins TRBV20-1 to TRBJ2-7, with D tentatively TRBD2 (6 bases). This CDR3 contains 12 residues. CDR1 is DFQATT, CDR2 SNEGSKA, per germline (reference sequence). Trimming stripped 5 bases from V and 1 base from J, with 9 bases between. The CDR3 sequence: CSALTRSYEQYF. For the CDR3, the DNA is TGCAGTGCTCTGACTAGGTCCTACGAGCAGTACTTC.

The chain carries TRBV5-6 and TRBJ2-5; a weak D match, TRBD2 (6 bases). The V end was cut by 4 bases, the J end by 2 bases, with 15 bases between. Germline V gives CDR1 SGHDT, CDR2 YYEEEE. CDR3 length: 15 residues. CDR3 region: CASSRPGDRQETQYF. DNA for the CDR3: TGTGCCAGCAGCCGACCGGGGGACCGACAAGAGACCCAGTACTTC.

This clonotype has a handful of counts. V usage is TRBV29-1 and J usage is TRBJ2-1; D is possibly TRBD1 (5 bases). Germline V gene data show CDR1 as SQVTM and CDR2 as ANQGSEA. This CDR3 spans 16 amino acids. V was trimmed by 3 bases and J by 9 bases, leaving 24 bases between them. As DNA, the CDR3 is TGCAGCGTTGAGGCCATCTCTCCATCAGGGTGGACTGAGCAGTTCTTC. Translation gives CSVEAISPSGWTEQFF.

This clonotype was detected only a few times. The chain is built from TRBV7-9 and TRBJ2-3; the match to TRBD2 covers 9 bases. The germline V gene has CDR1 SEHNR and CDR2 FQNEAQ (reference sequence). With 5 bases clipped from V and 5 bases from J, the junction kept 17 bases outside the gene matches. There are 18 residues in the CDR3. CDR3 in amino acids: CASSLAGLAGTAEDTQYF. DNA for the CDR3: TGTGCCAGCAGCCTCGCAGGGCTAGCGGGGACTGCAGAAGATACGCAGTATTTT. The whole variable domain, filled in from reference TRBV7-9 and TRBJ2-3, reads DTGVSQNPRHKITKRGQNVTFRCDPISEHNRLYWYRQTLGQGPEFLTYFQNEAQLEKSRLLSDRFSAERPKGSFSTLEIQRTEQGDSAMYLCASSLAGLAGTAEDTQYFGPGTRLTVL.

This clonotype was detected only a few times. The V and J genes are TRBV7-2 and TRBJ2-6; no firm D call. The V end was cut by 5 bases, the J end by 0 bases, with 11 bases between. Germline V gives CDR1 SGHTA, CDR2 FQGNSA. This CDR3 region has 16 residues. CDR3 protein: CASSNFGISGANVLTF. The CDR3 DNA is TGTGCCAGCAGCAACTTCGGAATCTCTGGGGCCAACGTCCTGACTTTC.

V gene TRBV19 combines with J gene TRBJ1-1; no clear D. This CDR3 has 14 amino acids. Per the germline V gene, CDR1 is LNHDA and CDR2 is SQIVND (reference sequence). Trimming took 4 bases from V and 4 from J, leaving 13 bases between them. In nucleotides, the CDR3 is TGTGCCAGTAGTACGGACGTCTGGGGCACTGAAGCTTTCTTT. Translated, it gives CASSTDVWGTEAFF.

The CDR3 reads CSAPPGLAEQKQYF. As DNA, the CDR3 is TGCAGTGCCCCACCGGGACTAGCGGAACAGAAGCAGTACTTC. The chain joins TRBV20-1 to TRBJ2-7; 11 bases align to TRBD2. V was clipped by 6 bases and J by 8 bases; unmatched bases: 12. In germline, CDR1 is DFQATT, CDR2 SNEGSKA (reference sequence). The length of the CDR3 is 14 residues.